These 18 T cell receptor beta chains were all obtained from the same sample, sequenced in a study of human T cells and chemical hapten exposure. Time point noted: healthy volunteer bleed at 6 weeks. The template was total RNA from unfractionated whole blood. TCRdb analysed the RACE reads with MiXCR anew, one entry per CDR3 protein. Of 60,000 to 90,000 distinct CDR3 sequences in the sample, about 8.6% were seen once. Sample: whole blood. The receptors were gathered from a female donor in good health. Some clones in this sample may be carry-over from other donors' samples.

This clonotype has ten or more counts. CDR3 DNA: TGTGCCAGCAGTTTGGAAAACACCGGGGAGCTGTTTTTT. This codes for CASSLENTGELFF. The chain is built from TRBV12-3 or TRBV12-4 and TRBJ2-2, with D uncertain. The CDR3 spans 13 residues. The germline V and J ends were trimmed by 3 bases and 2 bases, with 4 bases remaining between them.

This CDR3 is CASSFYPAVRDGEQFF. CDR3 nucleotide sequence: TGTGCCAGCAGTTTTTATCCGGCAGTCCGGGATGGTGAGCAGTTCTTC. The chain recombines TRBV6-6 with TRBJ2-1; TRBD2 might be the D (5 bases). Looked up from germline, CDR1 is MNHNY and CDR2 is SVGAGI (reference sequence). There are 16 residues in the CDR3. Trimming took off 4 bases at V and 9 bases at J, with 22 bases between the two ends.

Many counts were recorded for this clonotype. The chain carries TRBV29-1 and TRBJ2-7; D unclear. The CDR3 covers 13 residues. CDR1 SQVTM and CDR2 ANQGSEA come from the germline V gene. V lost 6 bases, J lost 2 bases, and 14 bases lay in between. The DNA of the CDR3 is TGCAGCGTGGGCGATCTGACCACCTACGAGCAGTACTTC. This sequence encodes CSVGDLTTYEQYF.

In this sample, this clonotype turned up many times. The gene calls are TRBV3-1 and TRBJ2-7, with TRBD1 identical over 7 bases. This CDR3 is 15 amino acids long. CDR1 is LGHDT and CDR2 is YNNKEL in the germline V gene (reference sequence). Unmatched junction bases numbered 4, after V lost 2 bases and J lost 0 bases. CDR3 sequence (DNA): TGTGCCAGCAGCCAATTGGGACAGAGCTCCTACGAGCAGTACTTC. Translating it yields CASSQLGQSSYEQYF.

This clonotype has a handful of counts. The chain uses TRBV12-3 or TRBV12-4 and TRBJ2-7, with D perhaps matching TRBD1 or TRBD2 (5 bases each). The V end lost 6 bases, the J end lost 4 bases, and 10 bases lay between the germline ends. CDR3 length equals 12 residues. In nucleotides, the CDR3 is TGTGCCAGCAGCAACTGGGGGTACGAGCAGTACTTC. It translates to CASSNWGYEQYF.

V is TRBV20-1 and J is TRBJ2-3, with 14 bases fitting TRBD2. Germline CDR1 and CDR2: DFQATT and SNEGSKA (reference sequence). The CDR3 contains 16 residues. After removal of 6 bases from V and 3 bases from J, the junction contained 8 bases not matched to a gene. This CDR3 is CSAGTSGGIWTDTQYF. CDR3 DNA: TGCAGTGCCGGGACTAGCGGGGGCATTTGGACAGATACGCAGTATTTT.

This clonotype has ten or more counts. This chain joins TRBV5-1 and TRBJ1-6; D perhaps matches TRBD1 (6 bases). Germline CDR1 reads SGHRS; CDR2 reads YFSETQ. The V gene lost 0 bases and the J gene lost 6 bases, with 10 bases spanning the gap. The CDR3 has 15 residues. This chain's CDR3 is CASSLEQGGNSPLHF. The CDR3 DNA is TGCGCCAGCAGCTTGGAACAGGGTGGTAATTCACCCCTCCACTTT.

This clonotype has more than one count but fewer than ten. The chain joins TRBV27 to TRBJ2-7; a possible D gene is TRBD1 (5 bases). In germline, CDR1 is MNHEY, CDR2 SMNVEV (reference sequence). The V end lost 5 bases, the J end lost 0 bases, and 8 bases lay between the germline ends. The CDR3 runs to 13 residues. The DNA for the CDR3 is TGTGCCAGCAGTAGACAGAGCTCCTACGAGCAGTACTTC. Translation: CASSRQSSYEQYF.

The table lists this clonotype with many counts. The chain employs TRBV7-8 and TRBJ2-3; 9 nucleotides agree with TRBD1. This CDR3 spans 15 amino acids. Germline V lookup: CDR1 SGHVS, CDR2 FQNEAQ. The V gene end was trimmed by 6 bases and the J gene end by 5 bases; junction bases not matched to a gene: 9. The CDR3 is CASRHSPDRGDTQYF. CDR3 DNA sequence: TGTGCCAGCAGGCATTCCCCGGACAGGGGAGATACGCAGTATTTT.

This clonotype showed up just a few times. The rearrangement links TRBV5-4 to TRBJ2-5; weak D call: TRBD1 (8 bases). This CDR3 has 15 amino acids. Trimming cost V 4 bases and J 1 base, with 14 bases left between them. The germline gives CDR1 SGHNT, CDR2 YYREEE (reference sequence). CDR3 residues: CASSGGGTGQETQYF. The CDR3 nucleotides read TGTGCCAGCAGCGGGGGGGGGACAGGCCAAGAGACCCAGTACTTC.

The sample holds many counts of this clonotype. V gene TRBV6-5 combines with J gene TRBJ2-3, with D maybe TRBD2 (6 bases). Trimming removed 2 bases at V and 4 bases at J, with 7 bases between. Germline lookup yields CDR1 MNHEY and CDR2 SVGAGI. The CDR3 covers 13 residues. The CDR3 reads CASSYSGPDTQYF. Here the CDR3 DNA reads TGTGCCAGCAGTTACAGCGGGCCAGATACGCAGTATTTT.

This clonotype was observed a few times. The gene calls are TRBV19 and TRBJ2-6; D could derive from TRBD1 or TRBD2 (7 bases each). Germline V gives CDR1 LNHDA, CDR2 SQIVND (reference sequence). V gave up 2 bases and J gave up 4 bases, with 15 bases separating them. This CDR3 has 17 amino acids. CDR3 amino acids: CASSIQGGPRGANVLTF. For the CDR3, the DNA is TGTGCCAGTAGTATACAGGGGGGGCCGAGAGGGGCCAACGTCCTGACTTTC. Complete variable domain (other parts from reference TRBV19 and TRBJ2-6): DGGITQSPKYLFRKEGQNVTLSCEQNLNHDAMYWYRQDPGQGLRLIYYSQIVNDFQKGDIAEGYSVSREKKESFPLTVTSAQKNPTAFYLCASSIQGGPRGANVLTFGAGSRLTVL.

The CDR3 nucleotides read TGCGCCAGCAGCCAAGTAGAGGAAAAACTGTTTTTT. It encodes CASSQVEEKLFF. The chain employs TRBV4-3 and TRBJ1-4, with D unresolved. The V end lost 1 base, the J end lost 8 bases, and 5 bases lay between the germline ends. Germline V gene sequence: CDR1 LGHNA, CDR2 YSLEER. This CDR3 comprises 12 residues.

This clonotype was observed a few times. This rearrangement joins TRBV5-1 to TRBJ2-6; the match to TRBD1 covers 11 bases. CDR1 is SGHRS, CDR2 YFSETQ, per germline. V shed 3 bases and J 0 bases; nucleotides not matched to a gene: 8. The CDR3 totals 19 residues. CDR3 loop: CASSWTGGKGSSGANVLTF. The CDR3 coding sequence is TGCGCCAGCAGCTGGACAGGGGGCAAAGGGTCCTCTGGGGCCAACGTCCTGACTTTC. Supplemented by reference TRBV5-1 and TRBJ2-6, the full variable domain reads KAGVTQTPRYLIKTRGQQVTLSCSPISGHRSVSWYQQTPGQGLQFLFEYFSETQRNKGNFPGRFSGRQFSNSRSEMNVSTLELGDSALYLCASSWTGGKGSSGANVLTFGAGSRLTVL.

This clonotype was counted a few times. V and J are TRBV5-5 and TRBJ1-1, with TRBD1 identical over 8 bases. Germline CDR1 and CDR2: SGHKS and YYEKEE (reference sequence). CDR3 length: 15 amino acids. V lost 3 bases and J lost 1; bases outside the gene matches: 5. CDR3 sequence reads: CASSSRTGTNTEAFF. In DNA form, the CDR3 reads TGTGCCAGCAGCTCACGGACAGGGACGAACACTGAAGCTTTCTTT.

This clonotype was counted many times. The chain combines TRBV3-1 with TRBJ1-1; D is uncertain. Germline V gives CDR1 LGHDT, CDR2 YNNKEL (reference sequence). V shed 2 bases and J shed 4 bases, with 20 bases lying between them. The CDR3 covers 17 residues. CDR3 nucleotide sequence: TGTGCCAGCAGCCAATCGGCCCAGCTTGGGTATTTCACTGAAGCTTTCTTT. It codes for CASSQSAQLGYFTEAFF.

CDR3: CASSFRGDQNIQYF. CDR3 DNA: TGTGCCAGCAGTTTTAGGGGGGACCAAAACATTCAGTACTTC. V is TRBV12-3 or TRBV12-4 and J is TRBJ2-4; perhaps D is TRBD1 or TRBD2 (6 bases each). This CDR3 contains 14 residues. Trimming took 3 bases from V and 5 from J, leaving 11 bases between them.

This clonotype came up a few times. DNA of the CDR3: TGTGCCAGCAGACAGGGCTTCCCCGGGAATGAGCAGTTCTTC. Its translation: CASRQGFPGNEQFF. The chain employs TRBV27 and TRBJ2-1; maybe TRBD1 (6 bases). V was pared by 6 bases and J by 7 bases, with 16 bases between. In germline, CDR1 is MNHEY, CDR2 SMNVEV (reference sequence). The CDR3 runs 14 residues.